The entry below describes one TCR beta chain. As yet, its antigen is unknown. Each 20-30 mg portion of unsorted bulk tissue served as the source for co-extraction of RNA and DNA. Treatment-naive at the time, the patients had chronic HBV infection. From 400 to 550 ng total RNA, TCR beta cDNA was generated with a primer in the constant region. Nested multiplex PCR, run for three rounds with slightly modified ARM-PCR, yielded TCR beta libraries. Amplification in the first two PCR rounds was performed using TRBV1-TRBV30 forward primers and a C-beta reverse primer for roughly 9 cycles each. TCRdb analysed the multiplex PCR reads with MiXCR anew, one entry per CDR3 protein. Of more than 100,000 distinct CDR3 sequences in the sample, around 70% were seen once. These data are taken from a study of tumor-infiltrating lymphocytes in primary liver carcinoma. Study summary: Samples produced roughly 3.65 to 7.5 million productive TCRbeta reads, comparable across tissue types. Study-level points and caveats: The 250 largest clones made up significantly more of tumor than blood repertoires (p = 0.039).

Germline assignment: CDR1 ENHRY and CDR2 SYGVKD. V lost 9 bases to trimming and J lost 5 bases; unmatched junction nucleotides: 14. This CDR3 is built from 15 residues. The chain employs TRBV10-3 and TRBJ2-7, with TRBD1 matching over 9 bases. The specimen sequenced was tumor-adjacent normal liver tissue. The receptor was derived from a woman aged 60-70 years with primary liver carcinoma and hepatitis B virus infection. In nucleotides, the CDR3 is TGTGCCATTAACCCTGAGGGGACAGGGAACCACGAGCAGTACTTC. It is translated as CAINPEGTGNHEQYF.